This entry lists 32 T cell receptor beta chains sequenced from one sample in a study of shared clonotypes between healthy human individuals. Here immunoSEQ multiplex PCR was the method, and the copy in TCRdb shows in-frame clones only, minus some. The sample holds under 1,100,000 clones, approximately 76% seen once. The source material was memory CD4+ T cells sorted from blood. Documented subset: CD45RA-negative fraction. The receptors were sampled from a man between 18 and 29 years old in good health.

Comment on this clone: This sample includes further DNA sequences coding for the same CDR3. V is TRBV28 and J is TRBJ1-2; TRBD1 agrees at 8 bases. Per the germline V gene, CDR1 is MDHEN and CDR2 is SYDVKM. The CDR3 extends over 14 amino acids. The V segment lost 7 bases and the J segment 4 bases; nucleotides outside the gene matches: 8. DNA of the CDR3: TGTGCCAGCACGCCGACAGGGGTTTCCTATGGCTACACCTTC. It specifies CASTPTGVSYGYTF.

The rearrangement joins TRBV7-6 to TRBJ2-1; D not certain. The CDR3 has 16 residues. Germline V lookup: CDR1 SGHVS, CDR2 FNYEAQ. Trimming took 1 base from V and 7 from J, leaving 17 bases between them. CDR3 protein: CASSLVSGPIGNEQFF. CDR3 nucleotides: TGTGCCAGCAGCTTAGTCAGTGGGCCCATCGGGAATGAGCAGTTCTTC. Full variable domain (remainder filled in from reference TRBV7-6 and TRBJ2-1): GAGVSQSPRYKVTKRGQDVALRCDPISGHVSLYWYRQALGQGPEFLTYFNYEAQQDKSGLPNDRFSAERPEGSISTLTIQRTEQRDSAMYRCASSLVSGPIGNEQFFGPGTRLTVL.

This chain joins TRBV7-6 and TRBJ1-1; D is unresolved. The CDR3 totals 15 residues. V was pared by 4 bases and J by 1 base, with 13 bases between. Germline assignment: CDR1 SGHVS and CDR2 FNYEAQ. CDR3 sequence reads: CASSSTRTGNTEAFF. The CDR3 DNA follows: TGTGCCAGCAGCTCCACCCGGACCGGGAACACTGAAGCTTTCTTT.

The gene calls are TRBV4-1 and TRBJ1-5; D unresolved. Looked up from germline, CDR1 is MGHRA and CDR2 is YSYEKL. This CDR3 is built from 15 residues. The V and J ends lost 5 bases and 0 bases respectively, with 11 bases between them. In DNA form, the CDR3 reads TGCGCCAGCAGCAGCAGCGGAAATAGCAATCAGCCCCAGCATTTT. This encodes CASSSSGNSNQPQHF.

This chain uses TRBV6-1 with TRBJ2-5, with unresolved D. This CDR3 contains 14 residues. V lost 0 bases to trimming and J lost 4 bases, with 9 bases between them. Germline CDR1 reads MNHNS; CDR2 reads SASEGT. In DNA form, the CDR3 reads TGTGCCAGCAGTGAAGCTCGGAACCGAGAGACCCAGTACTTC. This gives the protein CASSEARNRETQYF.

This clone was detected a few times. This chain links TRBV7-2 with TRBJ2-1, with 14 bases that match TRBD2. V trimming: 5 bases; J trimming: 9 bases; junction bases outside the gene matches: 9. There are 16 residues in the CDR3. From germline, CDR1 is SGHTA and CDR2 FQGNSA. The CDR3 DNA is TGTGCCAGCAGCCCATTAGGGACTAGCGGGAGAAGTGAGCAGTTCTTC. Translation: CASSPLGTSGRSEQFF.

The gene calls are TRBV30 and TRBJ1-5; no clear D. The V end lost 5 bases, the J end lost 1 base, and 9 bases lay between the germline ends. Per germline, CDR1 GTSNPN and CDR2 SVGIG (reference sequence). The CDR3 is 13 residues long. The CDR3 here is CAWAPGSNQPQHF. The CDR3 coding sequence is TGTGCCTGGGCCCCGGGCAGCAATCAGCCCCAGCATTTT.

J is TRBJ2-5 and V is TRBV5-6; the D gene is possibly TRBD2 (6 bases). The better agreement between TRBJ2-7 and the DNA end casts doubt on the J call. Germline V gene sequence: CDR1 SGHDT, CDR2 YYEEEE. The CDR3 extends over 15 amino acids. CDR3 protein: CASSPLVREAYEQYF. The CDR3 DNA sequence: TGTGCCAGCAGCCCCCTCGTCAGGGAGGCCTACGAGCAGTACTTC.

The chain is built from TRBV7-2 and TRBJ1-1; no clear D. Germline V CDR1 and CDR2: SGHTA, FQGNSA. There are 11 residues in the CDR3. V lost 3 bases, J lost 5 bases, and 4 bases lay in between. CDR3: CASSFRTEAFF. The CDR3 bases are TGTGCCAGCAGCTTTCGAACTGAAGCTTTCTTT.

This clone occurred a few times. The rearrangement joins TRBV6-1 to TRBJ1-1; D uncertain. Trimming removed 5 bases at V and 4 bases at J, with 11 bases between. The CDR3 extends over 13 amino acids. Germline V gene data show CDR1 as MNHNS and CDR2 as SASEGT. Here the CDR3 DNA reads TGTGCCAGCAGTCTCGAGGCAGGCACTGAAGCTTTCTTT. Its protein is CASSLEAGTEAFF.

The chain employs TRBV7-2 and TRBJ1-2, with D maybe TRBD1 (6 bases). The CDR3 has 15 amino acids. V was clipped by 3 bases and J by 4 bases, with 15 bases between them. Germline CDR1 reads SGHTA; CDR2 reads FQGNSA. Written as DNA, the CDR3 is TGTGCCAGCAGCTTCTCAGTCAGGGGATCCTATGGCTACACCTTC. This sequence encodes CASSFSVRGSYGYTF.

CDR3 sequence: CASSEGASGGNNEQFF. The CDR3 nucleotides read TGCGCCAGCAGTGAGGGGGCTAGCGGGGGCAACAATGAGCAGTTCTTC. The chain combines TRBV10-2 with TRBJ2-1; 10 nucleotides align to TRBD2. Losses at the gene ends were 2 bases for V and 5 bases for J; bases not matched to a gene: 6. Germline CDR1 reads WSHSY; CDR2 reads SAAADI. CDR3 size: 16 residues.

The gene calls are TRBV10-3 and TRBJ1-1; no clear D. V was cut by 6 bases and J by 2 bases, with 7 bases left in between. CDR3 length: 12 residues. The V gene's germline CDR1 is ENHRY and CDR2 SYGVKD. CDR3 sequence reads: CAIRISNTEAFF. As DNA, the CDR3 is TGTGCCATCAGAATATCAAACACTGAAGCTTTCTTT.

DNA of the CDR3: TGTGCCAGCAGTTACCATCTAGCGGGCAGACAGAATGAGCAGTTCTTC. Translating it yields CASSYHLAGRQNEQFF. V is TRBV6-5 and J is TRBJ2-1, with 8 positions matching TRBD2. Germline V gives CDR1 MNHEY, CDR2 SVGAGI. The V segment lost 2 bases and the J segment 7 bases; nucleotides outside the gene matches: 10. This CDR3 has 16 residues.

J is TRBJ2-2 and V is TRBV10-3; no firm D call. The germline V gene encodes CDR1 ENHRY and CDR2 SYGVKD. Trimming took 4 bases from V and 8 from J, leaving 5 bases between them. This CDR3 region has 11 residues. The CDR3 bases are TGTGCCATCAGTGTTCCAGGGGAGCTGTTTTTT. Encoded protein: CAISVPGELFF.

The chain has TRBV9 and TRBJ2-7, with D perhaps being TRBD1 or TRBD2 (5 bases each). V lost 6 bases to trimming and J lost 3 bases, with 16 bases between them. The germline CDR1 and CDR2 sequences are SGDLS and YYNGEE. The CDR3 loop spans 14 amino acids. The CDR3 reads CASTKEWDDYEQYF. As DNA, the CDR3 is TGTGCCAGCACCAAAGAATGGGACGACTACGAGCAGTACTTC.

This chain links TRBV19 with TRBJ1-2; no definite D call. The germline V gene has CDR1 LNHDA and CDR2 SQIVND (reference sequence). The V gene lost 1 base and the J gene lost 5 bases, with 17 bases spanning the gap. There are 16 residues in the CDR3. The CDR3 DNA reads TGTGCCAGTAGTATAGCCGTTTCAGGTCAACAATATGGCTACACCTTC. This gives the protein CASSIAVSGQQYGYTF.

This clone was recorded many times. The chain is built from TRBV4-1 and TRBJ1-2; a weak D match, TRBD1 (5 bases). Germline-derived CDR1 and CDR2 are MGHRA and YSYEKL. The V gene lost 0 bases and the J gene lost 2 bases, with 10 bases spanning the gap. The CDR3 is 15 residues long. The CDR3 sequence is CASSQETTVNYGYTF. CDR3 DNA sequence: TGCGCCAGCAGCCAAGAGACGACAGTGAACTATGGCTACACCTTC.

Regarding this clone: Additional DNA sequences in this sample encode the identical CDR3. This chain links TRBV4-1 with TRBJ2-7; D is uncertain. Trimming took off 1 base at V and 1 base at J, with 5 bases between the two ends. CDR1 MGHRA and CDR2 YSYEKL come from the germline V gene. There are 13 residues in the CDR3. CDR3 nucleotide sequence: TGCGCCAGCAGCCAAGGGCCATCCTACGAGCAGTACTTC. Its translation is CASSQGPSYEQYF.

The CDR3 region has the DNA TGCGCCAGCAGCGACGGGACTACGGTTTTGGTCGGGGAGCTGTTTTTT. It yields the protein CASSDGTTVLVGELFF. The genes are TRBV5-1 and TRBJ2-2; 7 bases agree with TRBD2. Germline assignment: CDR1 SGHRS and CDR2 YFSETQ. The CDR3 is 16 amino acids. V gave up 4 bases and J gave up 7 bases; unmatched junction bases: 13.

The chain links TRBV11-2 to TRBJ2-7; D unclear. The V gene's germline CDR1 is SGHAT and CDR2 FQNNGV. Trimming left V 3 bases short and J 2 bases short, with 8 bases between. The CDR3 is 13 residues long. The CDR3 spells CASSFQGTYEQYF. CDR3 nucleotides: TGTGCCAGCAGCTTTCAAGGCACCTACGAGCAGTACTTC.

CDR3 nucleotide sequence: TGTGCCAGCAGCCGGTCAGGGGGCAGTAGCAATCAGCCCCAGCATTTT. Amino acid sequence: CASSRSGGSSNQPQHF. The chain carries TRBV7-8 and TRBJ1-5; 8 nucleotides agree with TRBD1. Germline lookup yields CDR1 SGHVS and CDR2 FQNEAQ. V was pared by 5 bases and J by 0 bases, with 6 bases of the junction left unmatched. This CDR3 has 16 residues.

J is TRBJ2-5 and V is TRBV10-3; no clear D. Trimming shortened V by 4 bases and J by 7 bases, and 10 bases separated the two germline ends. Germline V CDR1 and CDR2: ENHRY, SYGVKD. The CDR3 is made up of 12 amino acids. The CDR3, as DNA: TGTGCCATCAGTGCAAGCGAGGTGACCCAGTACTTC. It specifies CAISASEVTQYF.

As DNA, the CDR3 is TGTGCCCAGGGTCGGGACAGCCAACGCAGGGGGCTTTTCTTT. Its protein is CAQGRDSQRRGLFF. The genes are TRBV30 and TRBJ1-1; 8 bases line up with TRBD1. Per the germline V gene, CDR1 is GTSNPN and CDR2 is SVGIG (reference sequence). Trimming removed 8 bases from V and 13 bases from J; junction bases left unmatched: 21. The CDR3 is made up of 14 amino acids.

This sequence joins TRBV6-1 and TRBJ2-5, with 7 bases identical to TRBD1. V gave up 3 bases and J gave up 0 bases; unmatched junction bases: 4. CDR3 length equals 15 residues. The V gene's germline CDR1 is MNHNS and CDR2 SASEGT. The CDR3 DNA is TGTGCCAGCAGTGAGGGGGACAGCTACCAAGAGACCCAGTACTTC. This gives the protein CASSEGDSYQETQYF.

This sequence joins TRBV19 and TRBJ1-2, with 8 bases identical to TRBD1. The CDR3 spans 14 residues. V lost 5 bases and J lost 8; bases outside the gene matches: 10. Looked up from germline, CDR1 is LNHDA and CDR2 is SQIVND (reference sequence). The CDR3 reads CASSARDRRSGYTF. Here the CDR3 DNA reads TGTGCCAGTAGTGCCAGGGACAGGCGGTCGGGCTACACCTTC.

Notes on this clone: The same CDR3 also results from other DNA sequences found in this sample. The J gene is TRBJ2-3, the V gene TRBV19, with TRBD1 matching 9 bases. This CDR3 region has 14 residues. Germline trimming cut 3 bases from V and 4 bases from J; bases unmatched to any gene: 2. Germline CDR1 reads LNHDA; CDR2 reads SQIVND (reference sequence). CDR3 DNA sequence: TGTGCCAGTAGTATTGGACAGGGGCCAGATACGCAGTATTTT. As protein: CASSIGQGPDTQYF.

The V gene is TRBV6-7, the J gene TRBJ1-2; perhaps TRBD1 as D (5 bases). TRBV6-7 is an ORF for which the function is uncertain. The ends were cut back, 4 bases at V and 3 bases at J, with 15 bases in the middle. The CDR3 loop spans 15 amino acids. The CDR3: CASSCQGWADYGYTF. CDR3 bases: TGTGCCAGCAGTTGCCAGGGTTGGGCCGACTATGGCTACACCTTC.

This clone was recorded only once. V usage is TRBV7-6 and J usage is TRBJ2-2, with 10 bases lining up with TRBD2. CDR3 length equals 15 residues. CDR1 is SGHVS and CDR2 is FNYEAQ in the germline V gene. J was trimmed by 6 bases and V by 3 bases; bases with no gene match: 4. CDR3 coding DNA: TGTGCCAGCAGCTTGACTAGCGGGTCCCCCGGGGAGCTGTTTTTT. This gives the protein CASSLTSGSPGELFF.

This sequence joins TRBV7-2 and TRBJ2-4; D is possibly TRBD1 or TRBD2 (5 bases each). The CDR3 consists of 17 residues. The ends were cut back, 0 bases at V and 2 bases at J, with 14 bases in the middle. CDR1 and CDR2 from the germline V gene are SGHTA and FQGNSA. CDR3 amino acids: CASSLAGTVTTKNIQYF. CDR3 sequence (DNA): TGTGCCAGCAGCTTAGCGGGGACCGTGACAACCAAAAACATTCAGTACTTC.

The V and J genes are TRBV19 and TRBJ2-2; 7 bases are shared with TRBD2. Germline CDR1 is LNHDA and CDR2 is SQIVND (reference sequence). The CDR3 is made up of 13 amino acids. The V gene end was trimmed by 5 bases and the J gene end by 6 bases; junction bases not matched to a gene: 3. CDR3 nucleotides: TGTGCCAGTAGTGCCCGGGGGGCCGGGGAGCTGTTTTTT. It specifies CASSARGAGELFF. The variable domain in full, with the rest retrieved from reference TRBV19 and TRBJ2-2, is DGGITQSPKYLFRKEGQNVTLSCEQNLNHDAMYWYRQDPGQGLRLIYYSQIVNDFQKGDIAEGYSVSREKKESFPLTVTSAQKNPTAFYLCASSARGAGELFFGEGSRLTVL.

CDR3 DNA: TGTGCCAGCAGCTCGGAACCTAGCGGGTCGGCAAATGAGCAGTTCTTC. Translated, it gives CASSSEPSGSANEQFF. This chain links TRBV4-2 with TRBJ2-1, with 8 nucleotides matching TRBD2. Germline trimming cut 5 bases from V and 7 bases from J; bases unmatched to any gene: 13. Germline CDR1 and CDR2: LGHNA and YNFKEQ. The CDR3 length is 16 residues.